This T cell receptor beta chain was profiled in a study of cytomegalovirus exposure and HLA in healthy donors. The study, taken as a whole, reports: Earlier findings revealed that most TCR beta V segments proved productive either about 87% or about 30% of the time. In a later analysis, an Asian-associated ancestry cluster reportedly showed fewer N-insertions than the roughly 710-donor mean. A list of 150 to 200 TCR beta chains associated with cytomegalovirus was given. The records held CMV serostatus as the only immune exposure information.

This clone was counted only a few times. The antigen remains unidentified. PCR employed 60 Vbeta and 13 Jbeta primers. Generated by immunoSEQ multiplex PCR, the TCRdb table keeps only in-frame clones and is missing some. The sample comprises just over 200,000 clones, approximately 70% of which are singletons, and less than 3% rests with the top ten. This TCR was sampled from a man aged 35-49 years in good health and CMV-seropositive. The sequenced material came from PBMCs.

CDR3 DNA sequence: TGTGCCAGCAGCCAAGATCTAGAGGGCCTCCCGGTCAATGAGCAGTTCTTC. It specifies CASSQDLEGLPVNEQFF. V and J are TRBV4-2 and TRBJ2-1, with D tentatively TRBD2 (5 bases). The germline V gene encodes CDR1 LGHNA and CDR2 YNFKEQ. The CDR3 spans 17 residues. Between the trimmed V and J ends, which lost 0 bases and 6 bases, there was a span of 18 bases.